This T cell receptor (beta chain) was observed in a study of Graves' ophthalmopathy and Graves' hyperthyroidism. Background on the study: Peripheral blood sampling occurred at initial diagnosis, before any treatment. Whole-study results and caveats: Clonotypes were expanded in thyroid at above 0.001 frequency, and most also appeared in blood.

Beta-chain TCR CDR3 regions were amplified from RNA transcripts. Second-round multiplex PCR came after a first-round RT-PCR that employed HTBI primers. TCRdb passed the multiplex PCR reads through MiXCR, listing each CDR3 protein once. Of approximately 500,000 distinct CDR3 sequences in the sample, approximately 15% were seen once. This clonotype was picked up many times. The antigen is not known. Those donors who had ophthalmopathy presented with moderate-to-severe activity, a CAS of ≥3, a NOSPECS of ≥4 and a duration under 3 months. Clinical symptoms, serum thyroxine, TRAb, thyroid ultrasound and orbital computed tomography determined diagnosis. This CDR3 has 15 residues. V lost 6 bases to trimming and J lost 2 bases; unmatched junction nucleotides: 10. Germline V gives CDR1 MDHEN, CDR2 SYDVKM.

The chain is built from TRBV28 and TRBJ2-7; TRBD1 matches at 7 bases. The specimen was blood. The TCR comes from a woman aged 30 to 39 with Graves' ophthalmopathy. Here the CDR3 DNA reads TGTGCCAGCAGAACTAACCGGGACAGTACCTACGAGCAGTACTTC. Encoded protein: CASRTNRDSTYEQYF.